The rows below give T cell receptor beta chains drawn from one sample of a study of blood T cell repertoires in COVID-19. Using immunoSEQ multiplex PCR, the repertoire was profiled, and TCRdb retains in-frame clones only, with some absent. Here the sample spans around 72,000 clones, approximately 87% being singletons. Sequenced material: peripheral blood. These receptors were obtained from a woman of 80 years or more with acute or convalescent COVID-19. The CDR3 runs from the conserved cysteine through the conserved F or W. The order of the fields is D gene, V gene, clone size, J gene, CDR3 DNA, CDR3 protein. The D gene is left open where the match is weak. Size is stated for part of the rows, as once, few or many counts, or as a class when the clone is expanded.

>-|TRBV9|-|TRBJ1-1
TGTGCCAGCAGCCCCCGCCCCGTAGACACTGAAGCTTTCTTT
CASSPRPVDTEAFF
>-|TRBV12-1|-|TRBJ1-5
TGTGCCAGCAGACCCGAGAACGGAGAGGTCAATCAGCCCCAGCATTTT
CASRPENGEVNQPQHF
>TRBD2|TRBV6-4|-|TRBJ2-5
TGTGCCAGCAGTGAAAATAGCGGGAGGGCGGAGACCCAGTACTTC
CASSENSGRAETQYF
>-|TRBV12-3/TRBV12-4|-|TRBJ2-3
TGTGCCAGCAGTTGGCTAGCGGATACGCAGTATTTT
CASSWLADTQYF
>-|TRBV19|-|TRBJ1-2
TGTGCCAGTAGTATAGGCCGCCAGGGTCACTATGGCTACACCTTC
CASSIGRQGHYGYTF
>TRBD2|TRBV2|-|TRBJ2-1
TGTGCCAGCATCCAACGGACTAGCGGAAATGAGCAGTTCTTC
CASIQRTSGNEQFF
>TRBD2|TRBV9|-|TRBJ2-1
TGTGCCAGCAGCGTTCTAGCGGGGGGCTACAATGAGCAGTTCTTC
CASSVLAGGYNEQFF
>-|TRBV9|-|TRBJ1-1
TGTGCCAGCAGCACTCGGGGGGCGACGACTGAAGCTTTCTTT
CASSTRGATTEAFF
>TRBD1|TRBV6-5|once|TRBJ1-1
TGTGCCAGCAGGGGAGACAGGGGAGCTTTCTTT
CASRGDRGAFF
>-|TRBV30|-|TRBJ1-3
TGTGCCTGGAGTCAGGGGCGGTTTATGGGTGGAAACACCATATATTTT
CAWSQGRFMGGNTIYF
>-|TRBV5-1|-|TRBJ2-2
TGCGCCAGCAGCTTGGGGGCAGGGGGGCACACCGGGGAGCTGTTTTTT
CASSLGAGGHTGELFF
>-|TRBV19|-|TRBJ1-2
TGTGCCAGTAGGGAGGGATGGGAGGACTATGGCTACACCTTC
CASREGWEDYGYTF
>-|TRBV24-1|-|TRBJ1-6
TGTGCCAGGCAGGCGTCTAATTCACCCCTCCACTTT
CARQASNSPLHF
>TRBD2|TRBV5-4|-|TRBJ2-1
TGTGCCAGCAGCCCTGGACTAGCGAGGAATGAGCAGTTCTTC
CASSPGLARNEQFF
>TRBD2|TRBV12-5|-|TRBJ2-1
TGTGCTAGTGGTTTGGTACGGGATGCTAGCGGCTCCTACAATGAGCAGTTCTTC
CASGLVRDASGSYNEQFF
>TRBD1|TRBV24-1|once|TRBJ2-7
TGTGCCACCGCCTCGGGACAGACCTACGAGCAGTACTTC
CATASGQTYEQYF
>-|TRBV18|-|TRBJ1-3
TGTGCCAGCTCACGGCGGGGGGCCGACCGAAGCTCTGGAAACACCATATATTTT
CASSRRGADRSSGNTIYF
>TRBD1|TRBV11-3|-|TRBJ2-4
TGTGCCAGCAGCCTGACAGGGGTAGATGCCAAAAACATTCAGTACTTC
CASSLTGVDAKNIQYF
>TRBD1|TRBV3-1/TRBV3-2|-|TRBJ1-2
TGTGCCAGCAGCCTCGGGACAGTCTATGGCTACACCTTC
CASSLGTVYGYTF
>-|TRBV2|-|TRBJ2-4
TGTGCCAGCAGTGCAGGTCGGGGGAACATTCAGTACTTC
CASSAGRGNIQYF
>-|TRBV11-2|-|TRBJ1-3
TGTGCCAGCAGCCAAACAGGCGCCGTGGGCACCATATATTTT
CASSQTGAVGTIYF
>TRBD2|TRBV5-1|-|TRBJ2-1
TGCGCCAGCAGCTTGCCCGGGACTAGATCTTCCTACAATGAGCAGTTCTTC
CASSLPGTRSSYNEQFF
>TRBD1|TRBV7-9|-|TRBJ1-1
TGTGCCAGCAGCCAGGGACAGGGAACTGAAGCTTTCTTT
CASSQGQGTEAFF
>TRBD1|TRBV6-6|-|TRBJ1-5
TGTGCCAGCAGTCACGTCGGACAGGACCGCAATCAGCCCCAGCATTTT
CASSHVGQDRNQPQHF
>-|TRBV12-3/TRBV12-4|-|TRBJ2-5
TGTGCCAGCAGGGGACTGGGGGGAGAGACCCAGTACTTC
CASRGLGGETQYF
>TRBD2|TRBV24-1|-|TRBJ2-2
TGTGCCACCAGTCGGGGGGACTCCGGGGAGCTGTTTTTT
CATSRGDSGELFF
>TRBD1|TRBV6-5|-|TRBJ1-1
TGTGCCGCACATTCCCCGGGACAGGAAGCTTTCTTT
CAAHSPGQEAFF
>-|TRBV7-9|-|TRBJ1-1
TGTGCCTCCAATCGGGGGGTGAACACTGAAGCTTTCTTT
CASNRGVNTEAFF
>-|TRBV7-3|-|TRBJ1-5
TGTGCCAGCAGCCCCGGGGGTAACAATCAGCCCCAGCATTTT
CASSPGGNNQPQHF
>-|TRBV11-3|-|TRBJ2-2
TGTGCCAGCAGCCGCCTTCCTTCGGCCGGGGAGCTGTTTTTT
CASSRLPSAGELFF
>-|TRBV5-1|-|TRBJ2-1
TGCGCCAGCAGCTTGTATCGGGGGGCGGGTGAGCAGTTCTTC
CASSLYRGAGEQFF
>TRBD1|TRBV9|-|TRBJ2-7
TGTGCCAGCAGCGTTACCGGGACAGCCTACGAGCAGTACTTC
CASSVTGTAYEQYF
>TRBD1|TRBV11-1|-|TRBJ2-1
TGTGCCAGCAGACCACAGGGGATCGGGTCCTACAATGAGCAGTTCTTC
CASRPQGIGSYNEQFF
>-|TRBV7-2|once|TRBJ1-1
TGTGCCAGTAGAAACTACGGGTTCGAAGCTTTCTTT
CASRNYGFEAFF
>-|TRBV19|-|TRBJ2-2
TGTGCCAGTAGCGCTTACGGGGGATCCGCGAACACCGGGGAGCTGTTTTTT
CASSAYGGSANTGELFF
>-|TRBV10-3|-|TRBJ2-5
TGTGCCATCAGTGAGTCTAGCTCCCCCCAAGAGACCCAGTACTTC
CAISESSSPQETQYF
>-|TRBV20-1|-|TRBJ2-7
TGCAGTGCTAGTTGGCGGGCGTTGAGCTCCTACGAGCAGTACTTC
CSASWRALSSYEQYF
>-|TRBV5-6|-|TRBJ1-1
TGTGCCAGCAGCTTTACCGGGGAAGCTTTCTTT
CASSFTGEAFF
>TRBD2|TRBV30|once|TRBJ2-3
TGTGCCTGGGGAGCTAGCGGCCTGACAGATACGCAGTATTTT
CAWGASGLTDTQYF
>-|TRBV18|-|TRBJ1-5
TGTGCCAGCTCACAGGGGGAAGATCAGCCCCAGCATTTT
CASSQGEDQPQHF
>TRBD1|TRBV2|few|TRBJ1-1
TGTGCCAGCAACCCGGGACAGATGAACACTGAAGCTTTCTTT
CASNPGQMNTEAFF
>TRBD2|TRBV30|-|TRBJ2-1
TGTGCCTGGGGCCTAAAGGGTGGGACTAGCGGGCCCTACAATGAGCAGTTCTTC
CAWGLKGGTSGPYNEQFF
>TRBD1|TRBV29-1|-|TRBJ2-5
TGCAGCGTCAGACAGGGGACCCAACAGACCCAGTACTTC
CSVRQGTQQTQYF
>TRBD1|TRBV6-5|-|TRBJ1-5
TGTGCCAGCAGTTACTCCGGACAGGGGGGTCAGCCCCAGCATTTT
CASSYSGQGGQPQHF
>-|TRBV5-4|-|TRBJ1-2
TGTGCCAGCAGCTTGGAGGCACAGACCTATGGCTACACCTTC
CASSLEAQTYGYTF
>-|TRBV27|-|TRBJ1-3
TGTGCCAGCAGATCCGGACTGATTTCTGGAAACACCATATATTTT
CASRSGLISGNTIYF
>TRBD2|TRBV19|few|TRBJ2-1
TGTGCCAGTAGTAACACTAGCGGGGAGTACAATGAGCAGTTCTTC
CASSNTSGEYNEQFF